The next 28 T cell receptor beta chains were all read from a single sample in a study of blood T cell repertoires in COVID-19. Clones were sequenced by immunoSEQ multiplex PCR, and TCRdb holds only the in-frame ones, with some missing. In the table there are tens of thousands of clones, 75% to 90% of which are singletons. Sequencing used peripheral blood. These receptors came from a human donor in a cohort sampled during active COVID-19.

This clone was detected only a few times. The V gene is TRBV30, the J gene TRBJ1-6, with 7 bases identical to TRBD1. Trimming removed 1 base from V and 1 base from J; junction bases left unmatched: 1. The CDR3 loop spans 15 amino acids. CDR1 GTSNPN and CDR2 SVGIG come from the germline V gene (reference sequence). The CDR3 sequence: CAWSDRGSYNSPLHF. The CDR3 DNA reads as TGTGCCTGGAGTGACAGGGGATCCTATAATTCACCCCTCCACTTT.

The gene calls are TRBV7-4 and TRBJ2-5, with D possibly being TRBD2 (7 bases). The CDR3 is 16 residues long. Germline loops: CDR1 SGHVT, CDR2 SQSDAQ. The ends were cut back, 5 bases at V and 5 bases at J, with 21 bases in the middle. Written as DNA, the CDR3 is TGTGCCAGCAGCCCCGGCGGGGGACACCTCCGGGAGACCCAGTACTTC. Amino acids: CASSPGGGHLRETQYF. Complete variable domain (other parts from reference TRBV7-4 and TRBJ2-5): GAGVSQSPRYKVAKRGRDVALRCDSISGHVTLYWYRQTLGQGSEVLTYSQSDAQRDKSGRPSGRFSAERPERSVSTLKIQRTEQGDSAVYLCASSPGGGHLRETQYFGPGTRLLVL.

The DNA for the CDR3 is TGTGCCAGCAGCCAAGCCGGGACAGGGTTACAAAAACTGTTTTTT. As protein: CASSQAGTGLQKLFF. The gene calls are TRBV3-1 (or the pseudogene TRBV3-2) and TRBJ1-4; 9 nucleotides agree with TRBD1. This CDR3 comprises 15 residues. V lost 1 base and J lost 9; bases outside the gene matches: 6. Germline V gives CDR1 LGHDT, CDR2 YNNKEL (reference sequence).

The rearrangement uses TRBV3-1 (or the pseudogene TRBV3-2) and TRBJ2-7; 8 bases are shared with TRBD1. Per the germline V gene, CDR1 is LGHDT and CDR2 is YNNKEL (reference sequence). After removal of 1 base from V and 7 bases from J, the junction contained 3 bases not matched to a gene. The CDR3 extends over 13 amino acids. CDR3 bases: TGTGCCAGCAGCCAAGGGACAGGGAGTGAGCAGTACTTC. Its translation: CASSQGTGSEQYF.

The V call is TRBV24-1, the J call TRBJ2-1; 13 bases align to TRBD2. The germline gives CDR1 KGHDR, CDR2 SFDVKD. The V and J ends lost 7 bases and 10 bases, in that order; junction bases with no gene match: 6. This CDR3 spans 14 amino acids. CDR3 protein: CATRPGLAGNEQFF. The CDR3, as DNA: TGTGCCACCAGGCCGGGACTAGCGGGAAACGAGCAGTTCTTC.

This clone was seen just once. This chain connects TRBV3-1 (or the pseudogene TRBV3-2) to TRBJ1-2; 9 bases match TRBD1. The CDR3 runs to 15 residues. Trimming at V came to 0 bases and at J to 4 bases, leaving 3 bases not matched to a gene. Germline V CDR1 and CDR2: LGHDT, YNNKEL (reference sequence). The DNA for the CDR3 is TGTGCCAGCAGCCAAGACACAGGGGGCTTCTATGGCTACACCTTC. This codes for CASSQDTGGFYGYTF.

The chain links TRBV19 to TRBJ1-1; D perhaps matches TRBD1 (5 bases). The CDR3 spans 15 residues. Looked up from germline, CDR1 is LNHDA and CDR2 is SQIVND (reference sequence). Trimming stripped 1 base from V and 1 base from J, with 10 bases between. As DNA, the CDR3 is TGTGCCAGTAGTATAGTCGCAGGGTGGAACACTGAAGCTTTCTTT. This translates into CASSIVAGWNTEAFF. Based on the CDR3 plus reference TRBV19 and TRBJ1-1, the full variable domain is DGGITQSPKYLFRKEGQNVTLSCEQNLNHDAMYWYRQDPGQGLRLIYYSQIVNDFQKGDIAEGYSVSREKKESFPLTVTSAQKNPTAFYLCASSIVAGWNTEAFFGQGTRLTVV.

The J gene is TRBJ1-6, the V gene TRBV27, with D maybe TRBD1 (5 bases). The germline gives CDR1 MNHEY, CDR2 SMNVEV (reference sequence). This CDR3 spans 16 amino acids. Trimming shortened V by 5 bases and J by 7 bases, and 18 bases separated the two germline ends. This CDR3 is CASSVRVGTTNSPLHF. The CDR3 nucleotides are TGTGCCAGCAGTGTCCGAGTTGGGACTACAAATTCACCCCTCCACTTT.

The chain combines TRBV5-8 with TRBJ2-6; possibly TRBD1 for D (5 bases). This CDR3 spans 15 amino acids. Trimming removed 2 bases from V and 4 bases from J, with 10 bases in between. Germline V gene data show CDR1 as SGHTS and CDR2 as YDEGEE. CDR3 loop: CASSFQGAGANVLTF. In DNA, the CDR3 is TGTGCCAGCAGCTTTCAGGGCGCGGGGGCCAACGTCCTGACTTTC. The whole variable domain, remainder taken from reference TRBV5-8 and TRBJ2-6, is EAGVTQSPTHLIKTRGQQATLRCSPISGHTSVYWYQQALGLGLQFLLWYDEGEERNRGNFPPRFSGRQFPNYSSELNVNALELEDSALYLCASSFQGAGANVLTFGAGSRLTVL.

The genes are TRBV12-3 or TRBV12-4 and TRBJ2-3; 7 bases are a match to TRBD2. V lost 6 bases to trimming and J lost 4 bases; unmatched junction nucleotides: 4. The CDR3 consists of 13 residues. CDR3 bases: TGTGCCAGCAGGGCGGGAGCCCCAGATACGCAGTATTTT. It encodes CASRAGAPDTQYF.

The chain has TRBV5-5 and TRBJ1-2, with TRBD1 identical over 7 bases. Germline CDR1 SGHKS, CDR2 YYEKEE (reference sequence). The CDR3 length is 13 residues. V trimming: 4 bases; J trimming: 5 bases; junction bases outside the gene matches: 5. The CDR3 reads CASSDDRAYGYTF. CDR3 DNA sequence: TGTGCCAGCAGCGACGACAGGGCTTATGGCTACACCTTC.

The gene calls are TRBV7-9 and TRBJ2-5; 8 bases align to TRBD2. Germline V gives CDR1 SEHNR, CDR2 FQNEAQ (reference sequence). V was clipped by 4 bases and J by 1 base; unmatched bases: 2. This CDR3 comprises 14 residues. In nucleotides, the CDR3 is TGTGCCAGCAGCTGGACTAGCTCCCAAGAGACCCAGTACTTC. Translation: CASSWTSSQETQYF.

The J gene is TRBJ2-3, the V gene TRBV6-5; tentative D call: TRBD2 (6 bases). Germline values: CDR1 MNHEY, CDR2 SVGAGI. V lost 5 bases, J lost 4 bases, and 16 bases lay in between. The CDR3 runs 15 residues. This CDR3 reads CASSPGLLISDTQYF. In DNA, the CDR3 is TGTGCCAGCAGTCCGGGACTCCTAATTTCAGATACGCAGTATTTT.

This sequence joins TRBV7-3 and TRBJ2-5; a weak D match, TRBD2 (6 bases). The V and J ends lost 0 bases and 5 bases respectively, with 19 bases between them. The CDR3 runs to 17 residues. The germline CDR1 and CDR2 sequences are SGHTA and FQGTGA. The CDR3 protein is CASSLTPLGLRGETQYF. DNA for the CDR3: TGTGCCAGCAGCTTAACGCCGTTGGGGCTACGGGGGGAGACCCAGTACTTC.

V and J are TRBV5-1 and TRBJ1-4; TRBD1 aligns across 8 bases. The germline V gene has CDR1 SGHRS and CDR2 YFSETQ. This CDR3 spans 14 amino acids. The V segment lost 4 bases and the J segment 6 bases; nucleotides outside the gene matches: 5. The CDR3 spells CASSPGQGDEKLFF. The CDR3, as DNA: TGCGCCAGCAGCCCCGGACAGGGAGATGAAAAACTGTTTTTT.

V usage is TRBV12-3 or TRBV12-4 and J usage is TRBJ2-6, with D unresolved. CDR3 length: 13 residues. V dropped 7 bases and J dropped 0 bases, with 4 bases sitting between them. CDR3 DNA: TGTGCCAGCATTCTCTCTGGGGCCAACGTCCTGACTTTC. This codes for CASILSGANVLTF.

The rearrangement uses TRBV27 and TRBJ2-1; D is perhaps TRBD1 (6 bases). The germline V gene has CDR1 MNHEY and CDR2 SMNVEV (reference sequence). The CDR3 has 17 amino acids. Trimming cost V 0 bases and J 1 base, with 13 bases left between them. DNA for the CDR3: TGTGCCAGCAGTTTATCGGGAACAGGGTATTCCTACAATGAGCAGTTCTTC. Amino acids: CASSLSGTGYSYNEQFF.

The V gene is TRBV5-1, the J gene TRBJ2-3, with unresolved D. Germline loops: CDR1 SGHRS, CDR2 YFSETQ. Trimming took 0 bases from V and 1 from J, leaving 21 bases between them. The CDR3 runs to 19 residues. The CDR3 coding sequence is TGCGCCAGCAGCTTGGAACGAGGCACAATGGCCGTAGGCACAGATACGCAGTATTTT. Residues: CASSLERGTMAVGTDTQYF.

The chain combines TRBV5-4 with TRBJ2-7; D is perhaps TRBD1 (6 bases). V lost 3 bases to trimming and J lost 3 bases, with 7 bases between them. Per the germline V gene, CDR1 is SGHNT and CDR2 is YYREEE (reference sequence). CDR3 size: 12 residues. For the CDR3, the DNA is TGTGCCAGCAGCTCGGACAGCTACGAGCAGTACTTC. This gives the protein CASSSDSYEQYF.

The chain uses TRBV2 and TRBJ1-3; TRBD1 agrees at 9 bases. The germline V gene encodes CDR1 SNHLY and CDR2 FYNNEI. The CDR3 spans 13 residues. V dropped 8 bases and J dropped 7; count of bases not matched to a gene: 6. The CDR3 nucleotides read TGTGCCAGCGAAACAGGGGGCAGGAACACCATATATTTT. This translates into CASETGGRNTIYF.

The rearrangement links TRBV6-6 to TRBJ1-5; 7 nucleotides align to TRBD1. The CDR3 spans 15 residues. CDR1 is MNHNY, CDR2 SVGAGI, per germline (reference sequence). With V trimmed by 6 bases and J by 0 bases, 5 bases remained unmatched. The CDR3 sequence: CASSQGQASNQPQHF. Here the CDR3 DNA reads TGTGCCAGCAGCCAAGGACAGGCTAGCAATCAGCCCCAGCATTTT.

The chain uses TRBV6-2 or TRBV6-3 and TRBJ1-5; D might be TRBD1 (6 bases). Looked up from germline, CDR1 is MNHEY and CDR2 is SVGEGT. This CDR3 spans 17 amino acids. V gave up 2 bases and J gave up 1 base, with 15 bases separating them. The CDR3 protein is CASSYRGGGPSNQPQHF. In DNA form, the CDR3 reads TGTGCCAGCAGTTACAGGGGGGGCGGTCCGAGCAATCAGCCCCAGCATTTT.

The chain joins TRBV7-2 to TRBJ1-1, with D hard to call. Germline V CDR1 and CDR2: SGHTA, FQGNSA. The CDR3 has 12 residues. With 1 base removed from V and 13 bases from J, the gap between germline ends came to 13 bases. The CDR3 reads CASSLVPGNGFF. The CDR3 DNA follows: TGTGCCAGCAGCTTAGTCCCCGGGAATGGTTTCTTT.

This chain joins TRBV2 and TRBJ2-5; 10 bases line up with TRBD2. V gave up 6 bases and J gave up 3 bases; unmatched junction bases: 10. The CDR3 consists of 16 residues. Germline values: CDR1 SNHLY, CDR2 FYNNEI. CDR3: CASRSPSGGGEETQYF. In nucleotides, the CDR3 is TGTGCCAGCAGAAGCCCTAGCGGGGGTGGGGAAGAGACCCAGTACTTC.

DNA of the CDR3: TGTGCCAGCAGCTTAGTAGCGGGGGCCGGGGATGAGCAGTTCTTC. It encodes CASSLVAGAGDEQFF. The gene calls are TRBV7-9 and TRBJ2-1; 9 bases map to TRBD2. The germline V gene encodes CDR1 SEHNR and CDR2 FQNEAQ (reference sequence). There are 15 residues in the CDR3. Unmatched junction bases numbered 6, after V lost 1 base and J lost 8 bases.

V gene TRBV9 combines with J gene TRBJ1-1, with 8 bases that match TRBD1. CDR1 and CDR2 from the germline V gene are SGDLS and YYNGEE. The CDR3 extends over 15 amino acids. V shed 0 bases and J 5 bases; nucleotides not matched to a gene: 6. CDR3 sequence reads: CASSVETGVGTEAFF. CDR3 bases: TGTGCCAGCAGCGTAGAGACAGGGGTTGGGACTGAAGCTTTCTTT.

The chain carries TRBV6-4 and TRBJ1-1; 11 positions agree with TRBD1. V shed 2 bases, J shed 0 bases, and the junction held 8 bases outside the gene matches. The CDR3 is made up of 18 amino acids. CDR1 is MRHNA and CDR2 is SNTAGT in the germline V gene. CDR3 protein: CASSDADRGPPMNTEAFF. The CDR3 DNA sequence: TGTGCCAGCAGTGACGCGGACAGGGGGCCACCCATGAACACTGAAGCTTTCTTT.

The sample holds one count of this clone. The CDR3 DNA is TGTGCCAGTAGGGAGGGATCCCAGGAGCTGTTTTTT. Translation gives CASREGSQELFF. The chain recombines TRBV19 with TRBJ2-2; possibly TRBD2 for D (6 bases). This CDR3 is 12 amino acids long. The germline V gene has CDR1 LNHDA and CDR2 SQIVND (reference sequence). The V end lost 6 bases, the J end lost 10 bases, and 12 bases lay between the germline ends. Complete variable domain (other parts from reference TRBV19 and TRBJ2-2): DGGITQSPKYLFRKEGQNVTLSCEQNLNHDAMYWYRQDPGQGLRLIYYSQIVNDFQKGDIAEGYSVSREKKESFPLTVTSAQKNPTAFYLCASREGSQELFFGEGSRLTVL.